This T cell receptor beta chain was sequenced for a study of T cells after yellow fever vaccination. Study-wide results and limits: The secondary response was weaker but peaked faster, day 5 versus 15.

Germline lookup yields CDR1 LGHNA and CDR2 YSLEER. V was pared by 1 base and J by 1 base, with 11 bases between. The CDR3 is 15 amino acids. As concerns this clonotype: Its antigen remains unknown.

A process of 5'RACE template switching, which added a universal primer site and UMIs, was used to make TCR cDNA. From the 5' RACE reads, TCRdb called clonotypes with MiXCR, one entry per CDR3 protein. Among roughly 400,000 distinct CDR3 sequences, about 19% were seen once, and the ten largest hold over 15%. The chain combines TRBV4-3 with TRBJ2-7; TRBD2 might be the D (6 bases). The source was PBMCs, collected before the yellow fever booster vaccination. The TCR sequence derives from a man between 18 and 35 years old who received the YFV17D yellow fever vaccine. As DNA, the CDR3 is TGCGCCAGCAGCCAAGTACAGGCGGGGTCCTACGAGCAGTACTTC. This encodes CASSQVQAGSYEQYF.